These 10 T cell receptor beta chains originate from one sample sequenced in a study of read filtering for tumor transcriptome and immune sequencing. Molecular barcoded adaptors covering alpha/delta and beta/gamma chains were used on roughly 400 ng RNA. In TCRdb, the reads were re-called with MiXCR into one record per CDR3 protein. The sample comprises approximately 60,000 distinct CDR3 sequences, 20% to 25% of which are singletons, and 15% to 20% rests with the top ten. The sequencing sample was made of a population of CD138-negative cells sorted from bone marrow. Receptors originate from a donor aged 40 or over with multiple myeloma.

This clonotype came up a few times. The chain uses TRBV6-6 and TRBJ2-3, with D tentatively TRBD1 (5 bases). The CDR3 loop spans 12 amino acids. Per germline, CDR1 MNHNY and CDR2 SVGAGI (reference sequence). The V end lost 5 bases, the J end lost 10 bases, and 13 bases lay between the germline ends. DNA for the CDR3: TGTGCCAGCAGTGACCGCAGGGTTGCGCAGTATTTT. Translation gives CASSDRRVAQYF.

Comment on this clonotype: Given a much more abundant clone one base away, this may be a read error. The V and J genes are TRBV7-9 and TRBJ2-5; D may be TRBD1 (6 bases). CDR1 is SEHNR and CDR2 is FQNEAQ in the germline V gene (reference sequence). The CDR3 runs 14 residues. The DNA of the CDR3 is TGTGCCAGCAACTTAGGAGGCAGGGGTGAGACCCAGTACTTC. Amino acid sequence: CASNLGGRGETQYF. The complete variable domain, with remaining parts taken from reference TRBV7-9 and TRBJ2-5, reads DTGVSQNPRHKITKRGQNVTFRCDPISEHNRLYWYRQTLGQGPEFLTYFQNEAQLEKSRLLSDRFSAERPKGSFSTLEIQRTEQGDSAMYLCASNLGGRGETQYFGPGTRLLVL.

A word on this clonotype: Since no conserved phenylalanine or tryptophan closes the CDR3, a read error is the likely cause. The rearrangement links TRBV3-1 to TRBJ1-5; possible D gene TRBD1, 5 bases. Trimming took off 2 bases at V and 6 bases at J, with 11 bases between the two ends. The CDR3 consists of 14 residues. The V gene's germline CDR1 is LGHDT and CDR2 YNNKEL (reference sequence). CDR3 sequence: CASSQSGGSQPQHS. The CDR3 DNA reads TGTGCCAGCAGCCAAAGCGGGGGAAGTCAGCCCCAGCATTCT.

This clonotype was recorded at least ten times. J is TRBJ2-5 and V is TRBV25-1; no definite D call. V lost 0 bases to trimming and J lost 2 bases, with 7 bases between them. This CDR3 region has 14 residues. Germline CDR1 reads MGHDK; CDR2 reads SYGVNS. Here the CDR3 DNA reads TGTGCCAGCAGTGAATATACCGGACAAGAGACCCAGTACTTC. Its protein is CASSEYTGQETQYF.

A remark on this clonotype: One end of the junction fails to match germline, which may point to a read error. This rearrangement joins TRBV5-1 to TRBJ2-2, with D possibly TRBD2 on 5 matching bases. The CDR3 has 17 amino acids. Germline CDR1 reads SGHRS; CDR2 reads YFSETQ. CDR3 in DNA: TGCGCCAGCAGCTTGCTCCCCGACACAGAGAACACCGGGGAGCTGCTTTTT. It encodes CASSLLPDTENTGELLF.

This clonotype was observed at least ten times. The chain couples TRBV29-1 to TRBJ2-3, with D possibly matching TRBD2 (5 bases). Trimming removed 7 bases at V and 2 bases at J, with 10 bases between. The germline V gene encodes CDR1 SQVTM and CDR2 ANQGSEA. The CDR3 runs 12 residues. The CDR3 sequence: CSACSDTDTQYF. The CDR3 DNA sequence: TGCAGCGCATGTAGCGACACAGATACGCAGTATTTT.

This clonotype was counted only a few times. This sequence may be a read error, since a much larger clone differs from it by one base. This chain links TRBV5-1 with TRBJ1-1; 9 bases are shared with TRBD1. The CDR3 has 14 residues. The germline gives CDR1 SGHRS, CDR2 YFSETQ. Here the CDR3 DNA reads TGCGCCTGCAGCTCTTCCGGGACAGGGACTGAAGCTTTCTTT. Protein sequence: CACSSSGTGTEAFF.

This clonotype was observed many times. The gene calls are TRBV28 and TRBJ1-5; D is possibly TRBD1 (6 bases). In germline, CDR1 is MDHEN, CDR2 SYDVKM. Between the trimmed V and J ends, which lost 5 bases and 9 bases, there was a span of 11 bases. The CDR3 spans 12 residues. CDR3 nucleotides: TGTGCCAGCAGTCAGGACAGTTCGCCCCAGCATTTT. It translates to CASSQDSSPQHF.

Many counts were recorded for this clonotype. The chain is built from TRBV7-9 and TRBJ2-7; TRBD2 aligns across 9 bases. The germline V gene encodes CDR1 SEHNR and CDR2 FQNEAQ (reference sequence). The V segment lost 5 bases and the J segment 5 bases; nucleotides outside the gene matches: 13. The CDR3 covers 16 residues. CDR3 loop: CASSPRRLAGIHEQYF. CDR3 sequence (DNA): TGTGCCAGCAGCCCAAGGCGGCTAGCGGGAATCCACGAGCAGTACTTC.

This clonotype showed up many times. V and J are TRBV4-1 and TRBJ2-5; no clear D gene. Looked up from germline, CDR1 is MGHRA and CDR2 is YSYEKL. The CDR3 length is 12 residues. V lost 0 bases to trimming and J lost 4 bases, with 3 bases between them. DNA of the CDR3: TGCGCCAGCAGCCAAGATACAGAGACCCAGTACTTC. This encodes CASSQDTETQYF.